This is a list of T cell receptor beta chains from one sample in a study of response to subunit inactivated influenza vaccine. Using its own MiXCR run on the RT-PCR reads, TCRdb lists one record per CDR3 protein. The sample has around 470,000 distinct CDR3 sequences, 6% to 9% seen once; the top ten hold roughly 13%. The sample in question was PBMCs from blood, obtained roughly 24 months after vaccination. Every receptor here comes from a man in his fifties or sixties who received an inactivated influenza vaccine. CDR3s include the opening cysteine and the closing phenylalanine or tryptophan. The order of the fields is CDR3 protein, CDR3 DNA, V gene, D gene, clone size, J gene. A D gene is named only where the DNA matches it firmly. The size of a clone is reported for some rows only, either as once, few or many, or as a class for expanded clones.

CASSLSGGFVSPLHF	TGTGCCAGCAGTTTATCCGGGGGTTTTGTTTCACCCCTCCACTTT	TRBV12-3/TRBV12-4	NA	NA	TRBJ1-6
CATSRGPGTDTQYF	TGTGCCACCTCCAGGGGACCCGGCACAGATACGCAGTATTTT	TRBV15	NA	many	TRBJ2-3
CASSPIRVNNEQFF	TGTGCCAGCTCACCAATCCGCGTGAACAATGAGCAGTTCTTC	TRBV18	NA	NA	TRBJ2-1
CAISESGGRTYNEQFF	TGTGCCATCAGTGAGTCGGGGGGAAGGACCTACAATGAGCAGTTCTTC	TRBV10-3	NA	NA	TRBJ2-1
CASSSQGAYNEQFF	TGCGCCAGCAGCTCACAGGGGGCCTATAATGAGCAGTTCTTC	TRBV5-1	TRBD1	NA	TRBJ2-1
CAWSRWGGGETQYF	TGTGCCTGGAGTAGGTGGGGGGGCGGAGAGACCCAGTACTTC	TRBV30	NA	few	TRBJ2-5
CSAKEPGTGFSPLHF	TGCAGTGCTAAGGAACCCGGGACAGGGTTCTCACCCCTCCACTTT	TRBV20-1	TRBD1	many	TRBJ1-6
CASSVESGTDTQYF	TGTGCCAGCAGCGTAGAAAGCGGTACAGATACGCAGTATTTT	TRBV9	NA	NA	TRBJ2-3
CASSPTGTVADTQYF	TGTGCCAGCAGCCCAACCGGTACAGTGGCAGATACGCAGTATTTT	TRBV7-2	NA	NA	TRBJ2-3
CASSNWTAKAFF	TGCGCCAGCAGTAATTGGACAGCTAAAGCTTTCTTT	TRBV10-2	NA	few	TRBJ1-1
CASSRLAGVNNEQFF	TGCGCCAGCAGCCGACTAGCGGGGGTTAACAATGAGCAGTTCTTC	TRBV4-1	TRBD2	NA	TRBJ2-1
CASSIRDRPTGELFF	TGTGCCAGCAGCATACGGGACAGACCAACCGGGGAGCTGTTTTTT	TRBV5-5	TRBD1	few	TRBJ2-2
CASSQERNGAPLHF	TGTGCCAGCAGCCAAGAAAGGAACGGAGCACCCCTCCACTTT	TRBV4-2	NA	NA	TRBJ1-6
CSARDPDSGETQYF	TGCAGTGCTAGAGATCCCGACAGTGGCGAGACCCAGTACTTC	TRBV20-1	NA	NA	TRBJ2-5
CASTLTGQGYSPLHF	TGTGCCAGCACTCTCACGGGACAGGGGTATTCACCCCTCCACTTT	TRBV6-6	TRBD1	once	TRBJ1-6
CASSVGTTQETQYF	TGTGCCAGCAGTGTTGGGACTACACAAGAGACCCAGTACTTC	TRBV12-3/TRBV12-4	TRBD2	few	TRBJ2-5
CSARDHQDSDNEQFF	TGCAGTGCTAGAGATCATCAAGACTCAGACAATGAGCAGTTCTTC	TRBV20-1	NA	many	TRBJ2-1
CAISGQLYTEAFF	TGTGCCATCAGCGGACAGCTTTACACTGAAGCTTTCTTT	TRBV10-3	NA	few	TRBJ1-1
CASSSGTGNYEQYF	TGTGCCAGCAGCTCAGGGACAGGGAACTACGAGCAGTACTTC	TRBV7-9	TRBD1	many	TRBJ2-7
CAISDRDGSSYEQYF	TGTGCCATCAGTGACCGGGACGGGTCCTCCTACGAGCAGTACTTC	TRBV10-3	NA	many	TRBJ2-7
CASTEGARFYNSPLHF	TGTGCCAGTACCGAGGGGGCCCGCTTCTATAATTCACCCCTCCACTTT	TRBV19	TRBD1	few	TRBJ1-6
CASSLAFAGALETQYF	TGCGCCAGCAGCTTGGCTTTCGCAGGGGCCCTGGAGACCCAGTACTTC	TRBV5-1	NA	few	TRBJ2-5
CAIREPGLLSNTGELFF	TGTGCCATCAGGGAGCCGGGCCTACTTTCGAACACCGGGGAGCTGTTTTTT	TRBV10-3	NA	many	TRBJ2-2
CSAPPNLNTEAFF	TGCAGTGCCCCGCCTAACTTGAACACTGAAGCTTTCTTT	TRBV20-1	NA	few	TRBJ1-1